The TCR beta chain described here comes from a study of T-cell memory formation after mild COVID-19. TCRdb itself ran the 5' RACE reads through MiXCR, one entry per CDR3 protein. The data contain almost 550,000 distinct CDR3 sequences, 20% of them seen just once; the ten biggest clones take up approximately 12%. Germline assignment: CDR1 SGHDT and CDR2 YYEEEE. Germline trimming cut 3 bases from V and 5 bases from J; bases unmatched to any gene: 11. The CDR3 covers 17 residues. The receptor comes from an adult woman who had mild COVID-19 (a few samples of this study predate the infection). Cell type and time point are not known. V and J are TRBV5-6 and TRBJ2-5, with TRBD2 matching over 12 bases. Sample: PBMCs or a T cell subset sorted from them (not recorded which). Here the CDR3 DNA reads TGTGCCAGCAGCTCCCTGTTTACTAGCGGGGGGAGGGAGACCCAGTACTTC. Protein: CASSSLFTSGGRETQYF.